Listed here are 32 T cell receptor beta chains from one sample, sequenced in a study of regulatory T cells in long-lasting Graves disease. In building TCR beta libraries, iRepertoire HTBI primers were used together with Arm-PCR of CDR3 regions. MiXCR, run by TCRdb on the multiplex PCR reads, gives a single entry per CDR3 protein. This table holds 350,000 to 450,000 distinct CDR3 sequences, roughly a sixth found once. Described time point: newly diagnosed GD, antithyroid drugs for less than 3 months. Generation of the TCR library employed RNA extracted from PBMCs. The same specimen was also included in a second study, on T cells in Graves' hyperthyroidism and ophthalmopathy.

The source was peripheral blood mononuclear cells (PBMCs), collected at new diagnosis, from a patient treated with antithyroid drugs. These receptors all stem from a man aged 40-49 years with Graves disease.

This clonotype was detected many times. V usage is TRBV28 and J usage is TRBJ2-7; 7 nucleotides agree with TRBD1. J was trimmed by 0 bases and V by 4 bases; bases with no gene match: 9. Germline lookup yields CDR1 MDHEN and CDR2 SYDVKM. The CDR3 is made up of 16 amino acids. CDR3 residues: CASSYLTGQSSYEQYF. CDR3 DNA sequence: TGTGCCAGCAGTTATCTAACGGGACAGAGCTCCTACGAGCAGTACTTC.

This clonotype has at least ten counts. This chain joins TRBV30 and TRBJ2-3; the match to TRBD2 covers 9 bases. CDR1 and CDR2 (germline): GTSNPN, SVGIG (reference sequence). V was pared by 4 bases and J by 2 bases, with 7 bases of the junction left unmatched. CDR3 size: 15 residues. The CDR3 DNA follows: TGTGCCTGGAAGTTGGCGGGGGGGTTCACAGATACGCAGTATTTT. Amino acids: CAWKLAGGFTDTQYF.

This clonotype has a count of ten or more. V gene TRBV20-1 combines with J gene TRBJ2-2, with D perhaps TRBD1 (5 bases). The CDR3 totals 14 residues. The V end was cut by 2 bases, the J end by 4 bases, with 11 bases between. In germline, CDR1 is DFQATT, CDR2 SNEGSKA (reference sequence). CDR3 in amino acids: CSARFRVTTGELFF. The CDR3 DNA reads TGCAGTGCTAGATTCAGGGTAACCACCGGGGAGCTGTTTTTT.

CDR3: CSVSLWGVLNEQYF. The CDR3 DNA sequence: TGCAGCGTTTCCCTATGGGGGGTCCTTAATGAGCAGTACTTC. The chain links TRBV29-1 to TRBJ2-1; a weak D match, TRBD2 (6 bases). The closer fit of TRBJ2-7 to the DNA end suggests the J call may be wrong. Germline V lookup: CDR1 SQVTM, CDR2 ANQGSEA. This CDR3 comprises 14 residues.

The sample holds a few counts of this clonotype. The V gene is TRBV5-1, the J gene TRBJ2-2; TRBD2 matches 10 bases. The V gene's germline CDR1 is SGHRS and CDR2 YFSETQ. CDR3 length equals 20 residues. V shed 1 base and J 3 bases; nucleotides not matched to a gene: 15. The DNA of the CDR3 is TGCGCCAGCAGCTTGAGACCTAGCGGGGGAAGTTTTGAAGACACCGGGGAGCTGTTTTTT. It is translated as CASSLRPSGGSFEDTGELFF.

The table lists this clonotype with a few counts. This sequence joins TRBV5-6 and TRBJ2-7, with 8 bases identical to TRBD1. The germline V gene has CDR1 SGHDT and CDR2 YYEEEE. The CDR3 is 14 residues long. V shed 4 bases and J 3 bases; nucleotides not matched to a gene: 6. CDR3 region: CASSPRQGHYEQYF. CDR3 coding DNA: TGTGCCAGCAGCCCTCGACAGGGGCACTACGAGCAGTACTTC.

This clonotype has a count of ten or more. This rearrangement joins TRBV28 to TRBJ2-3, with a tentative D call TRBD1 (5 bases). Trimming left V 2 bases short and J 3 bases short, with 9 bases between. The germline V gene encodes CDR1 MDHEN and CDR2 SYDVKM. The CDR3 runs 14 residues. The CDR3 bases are TGTGCCAGCAGTTTAAGGGGCCCGACAGATACGCAGTATTTT. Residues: CASSLRGPTDTQYF. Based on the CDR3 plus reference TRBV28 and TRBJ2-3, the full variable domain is DVKVTQSSRYLVKRTGEKVFLECVQDMDHENMFWYRQDPGLGLRLIYFSYDVKMKEKGDIPEGYSVSREKKERFSLILESASTNQTSMYLCASSLRGPTDTQYFGPGTRLTVL.

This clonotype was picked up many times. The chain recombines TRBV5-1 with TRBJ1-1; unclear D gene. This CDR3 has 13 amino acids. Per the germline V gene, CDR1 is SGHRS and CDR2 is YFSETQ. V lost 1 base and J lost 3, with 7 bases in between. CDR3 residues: CASSLTTDTEAFF. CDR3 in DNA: TGCGCCAGCAGCTTGACCACAGACACTGAAGCTTTCTTT. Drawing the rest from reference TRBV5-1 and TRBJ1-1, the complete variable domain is KAGVTQTPRYLIKTRGQQVTLSCSPISGHRSVSWYQQTPGQGLQFLFEYFSETQRNKGNFPGRFSGRQFSNSRSEMNVSTLELGDSALYLCASSLTTDTEAFFGQGTRLTVV.

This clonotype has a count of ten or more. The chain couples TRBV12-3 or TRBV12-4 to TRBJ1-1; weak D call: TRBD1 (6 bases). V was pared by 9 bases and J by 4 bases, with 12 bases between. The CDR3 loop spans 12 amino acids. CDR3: CASRGGFTEAFF. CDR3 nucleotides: TGTGCCAGTCGAGGGGGGTTCACTGAAGCTTTCTTT.

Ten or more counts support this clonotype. CDR3 coding DNA: TGTGCCAGCAGCCAAGTAGGCCTCGGGCTGTACTTC. As protein: CASSQVGLGLYF. The rearrangement uses TRBV14 and TRBJ2-7; D is unresolved. Trimming pared 1 base from V and 12 bases from J, leaving 13 bases between. CDR3 length equals 12 residues. From germline, CDR1 is SGHDN and CDR2 FVKESK.

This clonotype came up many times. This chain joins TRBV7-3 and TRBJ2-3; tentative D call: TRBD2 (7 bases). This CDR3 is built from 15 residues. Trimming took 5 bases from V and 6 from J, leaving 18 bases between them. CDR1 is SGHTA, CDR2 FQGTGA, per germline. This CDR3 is CASSPLGGGLDTQYF. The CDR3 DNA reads TGTGCCAGCAGCCCTCTAGGGGGGGGGCTCGATACGCAGTATTTT.

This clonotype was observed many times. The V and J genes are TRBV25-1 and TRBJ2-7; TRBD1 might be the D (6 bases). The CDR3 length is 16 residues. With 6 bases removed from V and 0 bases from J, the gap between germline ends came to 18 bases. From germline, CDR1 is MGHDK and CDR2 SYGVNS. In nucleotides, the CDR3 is TGTGCCAGCAGGGGGTGGACAGCCCAGAGCTCCTACGAGCAGTACTTC. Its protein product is CASRGWTAQSSYEQYF.

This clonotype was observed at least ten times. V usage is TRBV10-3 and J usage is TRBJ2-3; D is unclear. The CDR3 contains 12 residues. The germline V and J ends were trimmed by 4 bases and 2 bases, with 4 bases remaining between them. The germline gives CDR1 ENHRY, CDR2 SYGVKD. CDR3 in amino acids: CAISAYTDTQYF. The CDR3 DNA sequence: TGTGCCATCAGTGCTTACACAGATACGCAGTATTTT.

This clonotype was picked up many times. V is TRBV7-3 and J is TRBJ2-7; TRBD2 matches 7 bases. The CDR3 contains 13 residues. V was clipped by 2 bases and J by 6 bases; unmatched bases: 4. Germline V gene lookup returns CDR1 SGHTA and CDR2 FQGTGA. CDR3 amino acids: CASSLSGGGEQYF. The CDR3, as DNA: TGTGCCAGCAGCTTATCTGGCGGGGGCGAGCAGTACTTC.

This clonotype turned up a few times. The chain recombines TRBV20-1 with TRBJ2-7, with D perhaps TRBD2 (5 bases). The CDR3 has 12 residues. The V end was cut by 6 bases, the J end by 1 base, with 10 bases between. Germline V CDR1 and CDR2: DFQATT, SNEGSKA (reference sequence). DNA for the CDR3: TGCAGTGCCGCCCAGCGGTCCTACGAGCAGTACTTC. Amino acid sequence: CSAAQRSYEQYF.

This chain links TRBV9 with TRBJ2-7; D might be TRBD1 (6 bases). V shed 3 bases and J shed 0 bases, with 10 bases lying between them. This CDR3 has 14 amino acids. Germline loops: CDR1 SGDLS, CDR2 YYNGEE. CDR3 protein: CASSAGQNSYEQYF. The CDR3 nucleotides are TGTGCCAGCAGCGCCGGACAGAACTCCTACGAGCAGTACTTC.

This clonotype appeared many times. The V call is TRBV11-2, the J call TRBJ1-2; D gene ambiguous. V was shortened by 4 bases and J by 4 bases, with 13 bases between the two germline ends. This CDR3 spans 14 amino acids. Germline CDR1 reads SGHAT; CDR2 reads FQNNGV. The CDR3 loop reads CASSSSLASYGYTF. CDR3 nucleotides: TGTGCCAGCAGCTCGTCCCTGGCTAGCTATGGCTACACCTTC.

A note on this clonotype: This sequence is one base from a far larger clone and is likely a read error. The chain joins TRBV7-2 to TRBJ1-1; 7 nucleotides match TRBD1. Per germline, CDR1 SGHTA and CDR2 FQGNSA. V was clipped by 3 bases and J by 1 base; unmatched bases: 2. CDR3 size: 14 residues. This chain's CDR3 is CASSFDRANTEAFF. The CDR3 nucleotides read TGTGCCAGCAGCTTCGACAGGGCGAACACTGAAGCTTTCTTT.

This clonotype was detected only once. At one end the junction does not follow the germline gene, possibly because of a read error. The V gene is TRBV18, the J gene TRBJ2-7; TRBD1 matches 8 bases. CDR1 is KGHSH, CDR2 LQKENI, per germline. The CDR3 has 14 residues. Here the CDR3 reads CVSPPGRGPYELYF. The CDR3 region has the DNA TGTGTCAGCCCACCGGGCAGGGGGCCCTACGAGCTGTACTTC.

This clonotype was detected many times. The CDR3 region is CASSPTGLRTQYF. The CDR3 nucleotides read TGCGCCAGCAGTCCGACAGGGTTGAGGACCCAGTACTTC. V usage is TRBV4-1 and J usage is TRBJ2-5; 7 nucleotides match TRBD1. The CDR3 length is 13 residues. V shed 6 bases and J 7 bases; nucleotides not matched to a gene: 8. From germline, CDR1 is MGHRA and CDR2 YSYEKL.

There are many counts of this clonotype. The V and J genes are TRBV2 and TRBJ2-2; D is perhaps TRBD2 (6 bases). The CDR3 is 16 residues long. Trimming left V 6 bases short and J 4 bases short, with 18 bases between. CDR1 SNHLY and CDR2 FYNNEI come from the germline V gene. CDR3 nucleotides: TGTGCCAGCAGCGATCCCCCCGGGGGAAGCACCGGGGAGCTGTTTTTT. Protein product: CASSDPPGGSTGELFF.

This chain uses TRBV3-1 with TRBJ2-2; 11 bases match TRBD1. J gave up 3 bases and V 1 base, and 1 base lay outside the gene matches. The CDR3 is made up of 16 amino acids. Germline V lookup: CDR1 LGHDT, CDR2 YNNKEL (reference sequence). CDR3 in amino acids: CASSQVDRGHTGELFF. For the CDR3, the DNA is TGTGCCAGCAGCCAAGTGGACAGGGGGCACACCGGGGAGCTGTTTTTT.

The CDR3: CSAGDALAGTDTQYF. The CDR3 nucleotides are TGCAGTGCCGGGGACGCCCTCGCTGGCACAGATACGCAGTATTTT. The V and J genes are TRBV20-1 and TRBJ2-3; D possibly matches TRBD1 or TRBD2 (5 bases each). CDR1 and CDR2 (germline): DFQATT, SNEGSKA (reference sequence). The V end was cut by 6 bases, the J end by 1 base, with 17 bases between. The CDR3 is 15 amino acids.

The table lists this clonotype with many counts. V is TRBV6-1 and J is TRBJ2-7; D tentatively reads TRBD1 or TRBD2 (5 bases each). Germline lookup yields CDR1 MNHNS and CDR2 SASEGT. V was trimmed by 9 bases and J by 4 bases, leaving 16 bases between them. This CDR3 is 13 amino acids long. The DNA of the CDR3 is TGTGCCAGTTCCAACCGGGGCCTTTACGAGCAGTACTTC. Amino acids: CASSNRGLYEQYF.

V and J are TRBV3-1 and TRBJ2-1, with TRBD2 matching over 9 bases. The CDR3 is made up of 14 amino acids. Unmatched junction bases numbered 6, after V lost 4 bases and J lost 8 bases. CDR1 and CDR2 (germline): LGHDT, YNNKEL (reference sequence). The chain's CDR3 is CASSRAGGQDEQFF. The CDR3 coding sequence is TGTGCCAGCAGCCGGGCGGGGGGGCAGGATGAGCAGTTCTTC.

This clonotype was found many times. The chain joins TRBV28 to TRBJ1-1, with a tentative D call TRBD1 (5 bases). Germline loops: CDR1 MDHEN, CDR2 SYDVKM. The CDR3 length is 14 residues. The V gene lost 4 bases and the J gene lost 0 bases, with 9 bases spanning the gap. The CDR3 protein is CASSSAGLNTEAFF. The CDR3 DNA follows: TGTGCCAGCAGTTCGGCAGGGTTGAACACTGAAGCTTTCTTT.

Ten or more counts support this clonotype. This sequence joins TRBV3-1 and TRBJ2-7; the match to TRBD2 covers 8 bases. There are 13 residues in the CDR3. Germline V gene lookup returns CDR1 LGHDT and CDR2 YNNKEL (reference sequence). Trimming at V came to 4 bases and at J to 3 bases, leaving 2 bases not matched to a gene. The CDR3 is CASSRGGLYEQYF. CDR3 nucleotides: TGTGCCAGCAGCCGCGGGGGGCTCTACGAGCAGTACTTC.

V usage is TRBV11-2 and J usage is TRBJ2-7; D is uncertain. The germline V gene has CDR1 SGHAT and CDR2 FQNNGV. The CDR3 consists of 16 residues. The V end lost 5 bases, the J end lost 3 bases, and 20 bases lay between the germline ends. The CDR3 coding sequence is TGTGCCAGCAGCCAAGATTCCCTCATCCCCCGCTACGAGCAGTACTTC. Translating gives CASSQDSLIPRYEQYF.

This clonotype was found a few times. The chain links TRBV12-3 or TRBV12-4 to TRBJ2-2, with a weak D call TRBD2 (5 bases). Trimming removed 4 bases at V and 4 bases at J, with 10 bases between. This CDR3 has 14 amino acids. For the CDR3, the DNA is TGTGCCAGCAGTTCTCAGCGGTCCACCGGGGAGCTGTTTTTT. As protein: CASSSQRSTGELFF.

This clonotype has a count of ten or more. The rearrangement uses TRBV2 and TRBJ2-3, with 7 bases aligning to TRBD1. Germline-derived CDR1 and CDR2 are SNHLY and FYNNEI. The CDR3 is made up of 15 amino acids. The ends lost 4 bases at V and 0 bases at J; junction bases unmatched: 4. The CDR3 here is CASSVGDSSTDTQYF. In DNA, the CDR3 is TGTGCCAGCAGTGTTGGGGACAGCAGCACAGATACGCAGTATTTT.

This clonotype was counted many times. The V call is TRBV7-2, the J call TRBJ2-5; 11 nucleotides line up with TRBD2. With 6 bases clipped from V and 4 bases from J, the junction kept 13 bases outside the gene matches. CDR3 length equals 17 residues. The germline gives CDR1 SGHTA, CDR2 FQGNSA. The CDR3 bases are TGTGCCAGCAGTATTAGCGGGGGGGCCTTGGTTCCAGAGACCCAGTACTTC. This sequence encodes CASSISGGALVPETQYF.

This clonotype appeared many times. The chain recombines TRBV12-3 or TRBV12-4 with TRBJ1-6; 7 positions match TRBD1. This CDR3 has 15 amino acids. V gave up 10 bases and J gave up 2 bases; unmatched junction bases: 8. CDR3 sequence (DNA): TGTGCCAAATCACCCGGGACAGCCTATAATTCACCCCTCCACTTT. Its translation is CAKSPGTAYNSPLHF.